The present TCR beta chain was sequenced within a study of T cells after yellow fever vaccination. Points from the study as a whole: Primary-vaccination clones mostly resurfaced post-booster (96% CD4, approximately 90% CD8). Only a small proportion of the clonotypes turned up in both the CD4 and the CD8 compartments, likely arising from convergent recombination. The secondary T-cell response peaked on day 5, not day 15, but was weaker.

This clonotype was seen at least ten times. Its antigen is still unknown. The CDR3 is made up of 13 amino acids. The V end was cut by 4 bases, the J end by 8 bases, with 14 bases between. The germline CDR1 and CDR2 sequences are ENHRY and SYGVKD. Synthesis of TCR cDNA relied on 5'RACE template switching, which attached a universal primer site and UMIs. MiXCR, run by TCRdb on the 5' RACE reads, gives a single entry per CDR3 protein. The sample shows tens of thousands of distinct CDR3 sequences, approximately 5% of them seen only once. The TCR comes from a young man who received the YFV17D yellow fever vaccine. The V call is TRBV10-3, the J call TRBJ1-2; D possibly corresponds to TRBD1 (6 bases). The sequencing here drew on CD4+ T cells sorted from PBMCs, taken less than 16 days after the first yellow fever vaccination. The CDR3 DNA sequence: TGTGCCATCAGTGTTCGCAGGGGAGAAGGCTACACCTTC. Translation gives CAISVRRGEGYTF.